The T cell receptor beta chain under discussion was sequenced for a study of CD8+ T cells in alopecia areata. Study-wide findings and caveats: Greater clonality was observed in lesional scalp samples, especially alopecia totalis/universalis, versus normal scalp.

Specified treatment: oral pan-JAK inhibitor, 5-10 mg twice daily. As for this clone: Its target is unknown. This sample also contains other DNA sequences that code for the same CDR3.

RNA was isolated and reverse transcribed to cDNA, the sequencing template. Assay used: immunoSEQ multiplex PCR; TCRdb lists only in-frame clones, some missing. The repertoire holds more than 200,000 clones, with less than 50% as singletons. The CDR3 is made up of 15 amino acids. Germline-derived CDR1 and CDR2 are SGDLS and YYNGEE. Trimming shortened V by 4 bases and J by 2 bases, and 15 bases separated the two germline ends. This chain joins TRBV9 and TRBJ1-1, with a weak D call TRBD1 (6 bases). The TCR was taken from a human donor with alopecia areata. Material: CD4+ T cells sorted from blood, obtained at approximately week 36, from a patient treated with tofacitinib. The CDR3 coding sequence is TGTGCCAGCAGCCCCCGGACAGCACCTAACACTGAAGCTTTCTTT. This translates into CASSPRTAPNTEAFF.